Presented here are 20 T cell receptor beta chains from one specimen sequenced in a study. A single record per CDR3 protein comes from TCRdb applying MiXCR to the RT-PCR reads. The table includes about 700,000 distinct CDR3 sequences, approximately 15% detected once. Sequencing used memory CD4+ T cells from blood. These receptors originate from a female donor in good health, serving as a healthy control.

This clonotype was counted at least ten times. This sequence joins TRBV11-1 and TRBJ2-1, with D unresolved. CDR1 and CDR2 (germline): SGHAT, FQDESV (reference sequence). V shed 0 bases and J shed 5 bases, with 8 bases lying between them. This CDR3 is built from 14 residues. CDR3 sequence reads: CASSLARTDNEQFF. CDR3 nucleotides: TGTGCCAGCAGCTTAGCGCGGACGGACAATGAGCAGTTCTTC.

The table lists this clonotype with many counts. The chain couples TRBV12-3 or TRBV12-4 to TRBJ1-5; a possible D gene is TRBD1 (6 bases). The CDR3 spans 15 residues. The V and J ends lost 1 base and 4 bases respectively, with 11 bases between them. The DNA of the CDR3 is TGTGCCAGCAGTTTAGGGGACATTCGGAATCAGCCCCAGCATTTT. Protein sequence: CASSLGDIRNQPQHF.

This clonotype was recorded a few times. The CDR3 region has the DNA TGCAGTGCTAGAGAGCCCGAAACCGATATTGAAGCTTTCTTT. It translates to CSAREPETDIEAFF. The rearrangement joins TRBV20-1 to TRBJ1-1; D gene unclear. Germline V CDR1 and CDR2: DFQATT, SNEGSKA (reference sequence). The length of the CDR3 is 14 residues. Trimming removed 0 bases from V and 7 bases from J, with 15 bases in between.

As concerns this clonotype: A read error may produce the germline difference seen at one junction end. CDR3 in amino acids: CASTLTGVGGYTF. The DNA for the CDR3 is TGTGCCAGCACCTTGACAGGGGTGGGTGGCTACACCTTC. The chain couples TRBV5-4 to TRBJ1-2, with 8 bases matching TRBD1. This CDR3 is 13 amino acids long. Germline lookup yields CDR1 SGHNT and CDR2 YYREEE (reference sequence).

This clonotype was found many times. The gene calls are TRBV20-1 and TRBJ2-5; no clear D. This CDR3 comprises 15 residues. Per germline, CDR1 DFQATT and CDR2 SNEGSKA (reference sequence). V dropped 0 bases and J dropped 5 bases, with 16 bases sitting between them. CDR3 coding DNA: TGCAGTGCTAGAGATCCGGGTCTTGACGGGGAGACCCAGTACTTC. Amino acids: CSARDPGLDGETQYF.

V and J are TRBV6-5 and TRBJ1-5, with D unclear. The V end lost 0 bases, the J end lost 2 bases, and 8 bases lay between the germline ends. The CDR3 sequence is 15 residues long. Germline-derived CDR1 and CDR2 are MNHEY and SVGAGI. The CDR3 loop reads CASSYSAGGNQPQHF. Here the CDR3 DNA reads TGTGCCAGCAGTTACTCGGCCGGCGGCAATCAGCCCCAGCATTTT.

This clonotype has ten or more counts. V is TRBV5-1 and J is TRBJ2-2; 10 nucleotides align to TRBD1. From germline, CDR1 is SGHRS and CDR2 YFSETQ. The CDR3 spans 16 residues. J gave up 2 bases and V 4 bases, and 5 bases lay outside the gene matches. For the CDR3, the DNA is TGCGCCAGCAGCCTCGGACAGGGGGTTAACACCGGGGAGCTGTTTTTT. Translating gives CASSLGQGVNTGELFF. Together with reference TRBV5-1 and TRBJ2-2, the CDR3 gives the full variable domain: KAGVTQTPRYLIKTRGQQVTLSCSPISGHRSVSWYQQTPGQGLQFLFEYFSETQRNKGNFPGRFSGRQFSNSRSEMNVSTLELGDSALYLCASSLGQGVNTGELFFGEGSRLTVL.

The table lists this clonotype with many counts. The chain uses TRBV7-2 and TRBJ1-5; possibly TRBD1 for D (6 bases). Germline CDR1 SGHTA, CDR2 FQGNSA. Trimming removed 1 base from V and 7 bases from J, with 14 bases in between. This CDR3 contains 15 residues. The CDR3 loop reads CASSLVPGGVQPQHF. In DNA form, the CDR3 reads TGTGCCAGCAGCTTAGTCCCCGGGGGCGTGCAGCCCCAGCATTTT.

This clonotype has ten or more counts. The V and J genes are TRBV28 and TRBJ2-7, with TRBD1 as a possible D gene (5 bases). The CDR3 extends over 15 amino acids. Germline CDR1 MDHEN, CDR2 SYDVKM. The V end was cut by 8 bases, the J end by 0 bases, with 17 bases between. CDR3 nucleotides: TGTGCCAGCCAGGGCGCGGTCCTAAGCTCCTACGAGCAGTACTTC. Its protein product is CASQGAVLSSYEQYF.

The genes are TRBV18 and TRBJ2-1; D gene uncertain. The CDR3 loop spans 14 amino acids. The V gene lost 2 bases and the J gene lost 5 bases, with 10 bases spanning the gap. Looked up from germline, CDR1 is KGHSH and CDR2 is LQKENI. CDR3 residues: CASSPGETHNEQFF. In nucleotides, the CDR3 is TGTGCCAGCTCACCAGGAGAAACCCACAATGAGCAGTTCTTC.

The chain couples TRBV20-1 to TRBJ1-6, with 11 bases that match TRBD1. The CDR3 sequence is 14 residues long. The trim removed 8 bases at V and 10 bases at J, leaving 10 bases unmatched. Germline V gene lookup returns CDR1 DFQATT and CDR2 SNEGSKA (reference sequence). CDR3 sequence reads: CSTTRTGGTSPLHF. CDR3 sequence (DNA): TGCAGTACCACACGGACAGGGGGCACCTCACCCCTCCACTTT.

This clonotype was observed a few times. The chain joins TRBV20-1 to TRBJ2-3, with a weak D call TRBD2 (7 bases). Germline CDR1 is DFQATT and CDR2 is SNEGSKA (reference sequence). The CDR3 covers 15 residues. Trimming removed 0 bases from V and 3 bases from J, with 13 bases in between. DNA of the CDR3: TGCAGTGCTAGAGATCCAGGGGAGGGTACAGATACGCAGTATTTT. Translating gives CSARDPGEGTDTQYF.

The chain recombines TRBV5-1 with TRBJ2-5; D may be TRBD2 (5 bases). Germline values: CDR1 SGHRS, CDR2 YFSETQ. The CDR3 length is 16 residues. With 2 bases removed from V and 5 bases from J, the gap between germline ends came to 19 bases. CDR3 sequence: CASSFGLATYGETQYF. The CDR3 DNA sequence: TGCGCCAGCAGCTTCGGACTTGCAACCTATGGGGAGACCCAGTACTTC.

The sample holds a few counts of this clonotype. This rearrangement joins TRBV4-1 to TRBJ2-3; 10 bases are shared with TRBD1. Losses at the gene ends were 0 bases for V and 3 bases for J; bases not matched to a gene: 6. The CDR3 is 17 residues long. The V gene's germline CDR1 is MGHRA and CDR2 YSYEKL. CDR3 nucleotides: TGCGCCAGCAGCCAAGATGGCGGGACAGGGGAAACAGATACGCAGTATTTT. This codes for CASSQDGGTGETDTQYF.

The chain is built from TRBV20-1 and TRBJ1-2; 8 nucleotides line up with TRBD1. The trim removed 3 bases at V and 6 bases at J, leaving 3 bases unmatched. CDR3 length: 12 residues. Germline CDR1 reads DFQATT; CDR2 reads SNEGSKA (reference sequence). The CDR3 region has the DNA TGCAGTGCTAGTACAGGGGGACATGGCTACACCTTC. Encoded protein: CSASTGGHGYTF.

This clonotype was recorded a few times. The gene calls are TRBV4-3 and TRBJ1-3; D gene uncertain. The CDR3 contains 13 residues. The V and J ends lost 2 bases and 11 bases respectively, with 13 bases between them. Germline CDR1 LGHNA, CDR2 YSLEER. CDR3 sequence (DNA): TGCGCCAGCAGCCAACGACATGGGGAACCCATATATTTT. Translation gives CASSQRHGEPIYF.

In this sample, this clonotype turned up a few times. This rearrangement joins TRBV27 to TRBJ1-2; D call uncertain. The CDR3 is 13 amino acids. Germline V gives CDR1 MNHEY, CDR2 SMNVEV (reference sequence). Trimming left V 8 bases short and J 0 bases short, with 10 bases between. The CDR3 DNA is TGTGCCAGCGGCCTGTGGTCTAACTATGGCTACACCTTC. It codes for CASGLWSNYGYTF.

This clonotype was picked up a small number of times. V usage is TRBV5-5 and J usage is TRBJ2-7, with 8 positions matching TRBD1. This CDR3 is 15 amino acids long. Unmatched junction bases numbered 10, after V lost 4 bases and J lost 4 bases. Germline-derived CDR1 and CDR2 are SGHKS and YYEKEE (reference sequence). The DNA for the CDR3 is TGTGCCAGCAGCCACCCTGGGACAGGAAAATACGAGCAGTACTTC. Translation: CASSHPGTGKYEQYF.

In its sample, this clonotype was seen many times. The rearrangement joins TRBV7-6 to TRBJ2-7; 7 bases align to TRBD1. This CDR3 comprises 15 residues. The V segment lost 5 bases and the J segment 2 bases; nucleotides outside the gene matches: 9. Germline V gene data show CDR1 as SGHVS and CDR2 as FNYEAQ. This CDR3 is CASSQGDGSTYEQYF. CDR3 DNA sequence: TGTGCCAGCAGCCAGGGGGATGGAAGCACCTACGAGCAGTACTTC.

This clonotype was seen many times. The chain links TRBV7-2 to TRBJ2-2, with D unclear. The CDR3 has 13 amino acids. The germline V and J ends were trimmed by 2 bases and 5 bases, with 6 bases remaining between them. Germline V CDR1 and CDR2: SGHTA, FQGNSA. CDR3 DNA sequence: TGTGCCAGCAGCTTATCGCGGACCGGGGAGCTGTTTTTT. As protein: CASSLSRTGELFF.